The rows below give T cell receptor beta chains drawn from one sample of a study. A single record per CDR3 protein comes from TCRdb applying MiXCR to the RT-PCR reads. Seen here are about 700,000 distinct CDR3 sequences, 11% to 15% observed once, and the top ten hold around 3.3%. The specimen was memory CD4+ T cells from blood. The receptors were sampled from a female donor in good health, serving as a healthy control. CDR3s include the opening cysteine and the closing phenylalanine or tryptophan. A D gene is named only where the DNA matches it firmly. Not every row has a clone size; where given, it reads once, few, many or a size class.

j_gene	abundance	v_gene	d_gene	CDR3aa	CDR3nt
TRBJ1-5	.	TRBV28	.	CASSGLTSNQPQHF	TGTGCCAGCAGCGGACTGACTAGCAATCAGCCCCAGCATTTT
TRBJ1-1	.	TRBV12-3/TRBV12-4	.	CASSWGATVTAEAFF	TGTGCCAGCAGTTGGGGGGCGACAGTAACAGCTGAAGCTTTCTTT
TRBJ1-4	.	TRBV20-1	TRBD1	CSASPMRQGNEKLFF	TGCAGTGCTTCGCCCATGCGACAGGGAAATGAAAAACTGTTTTTT
TRBJ2-7	few	TRBV24-1	TRBD1	CATSGLSGTGPYEQYF	TGTGCCACCAGTGGGTTATCCGGGACAGGGCCCTACGAGCAGTACTTC
TRBJ2-7	many	TRBV29-1	.	CSASTSSYEQYF	TGCAGCGCCAGTACTAGCTCCTACGAGCAGTACTTC
TRBJ1-1	few	TRBV6-5	TRBD1	CASNLQGSTEAFF	TGTGCCAGCAATCTACAGGGGAGCACTGAAGCTTTCTTT
TRBJ2-5	many	TRBV20-1	.	CSAFSGLTETQYF	TGCAGTGCTTTCTCTGGACTCACAGAGACCCAGTACTTC
TRBJ2-7	many	TRBV7-2	TRBD1	CASSSWTGPYEQYF	TGTGCCAGCAGCTCCTGGACAGGGCCCTACGAGCAGTACTTC
TRBJ1-5	.	TRBV6-1	.	CASKAGHVPQPQHF	TGTGCCAGCAAGGCGGGACATGTCCCTCAGCCCCAGCATTTT
TRBJ1-2	few	TRBV12-3/TRBV12-4	.	CASSQQGGNYGYTF	TGTGCCAGCAGCCAACAGGGAGGTAACTATGGCTACACCTTC
TRBJ2-5	few	TRBV11-1	.	CASSSARGDETQYF	TGTGCCAGCAGCTCAGCCCGTGGGGACGAGACCCAGTACTTC
TRBJ2-3	.	TRBV5-1	.	CASSLASSVNTDTQYF	TGCGCCAGCAGCTTGGCTAGTAGCGTAAACACAGATACGCAGTATTTT
TRBJ2-7	few	TRBV5-1	TRBD1	CASATGTGSRYEQYF	TGCGCCAGCGCTACCGGGACAGGGAGTAGATACGAGCAGTACTTC
TRBJ2-7	few	TRBV6-2/TRBV6-3	.	CASSYRGFEQYF	TGTGCCAGCAGTTACAGGGGTTTCGAGCAGTACTTC
TRBJ2-1	few	TRBV20-1	TRBD2	CSAPLGTSGGVGEQFF	TGCAGTGCCCCCCTTGGGACTAGCGGGGGCGTTGGGGAGCAGTTCTTC
TRBJ1-1	.	TRBV27	.	CARAGPKEGDTNTEAFF	TGTGCCAGAGCGGGGCCCAAAGAAGGGGACACGAACACTGAAGCTTTCTTT
TRBJ2-3	many	TRBV7-6	TRBD1	CASSWGQGLSTDTQYF	TGTGCCAGCAGCTGGGGACAGGGTTTGTCTACAGATACGCAGTATTTT
TRBJ1-1	.	TRBV6-5	.	CASSWAIQGTEAFF	TGTGCCAGCAGTTGGGCTATCCAGGGGACTGAAGCTTTCTTT
TRBJ2-1	.	TRBV25-1	.	CATTEGEGQFF	TGTGCCACCACGGAGGGGGAGGGGCAGTTCTTC
TRBJ2-7	few	TRBV27	.	CAGPPGDEQYF	TGTGCCGGACCGCCGGGGGACGAGCAGTACTTC
TRBJ2-3	many	TRBV12-3/TRBV12-4	.	CASSLGYSDTQYF	TGTGCCAGCAGTTTAGGGTACTCAGATACGCAGTATTTT
TRBJ1-2	.	TRBV7-2	.	CASSYDPENYGYTF	TGTGCCAGCAGTTACGACCCCGAAAACTATGGCTACACCTTC
TRBJ2-7	many	TRBV6-5	.	CASSYLATSPAYEQYF	TGTGCCAGCAGTTACTTGGCGACTTCACCTGCCTACGAGCAGTACTTC
TRBJ2-1	.	TRBV4-2	.	CASSQVGVGDNEQFF	TGTGCCAGCAGCCAAGTAGGTGTGGGGGACAATGAGCAGTTCTTC
TRBJ2-5	many	TRBV5-1	TRBD2	CASSSAASGSKTQYF	TGCGCCAGCAGCTCGGCGGCTAGCGGGAGTAAGACCCAGTACTTC
TRBJ2-7	.	TRBV19	TRBD1	CASSIGGTGTYEQYF	TGTGCCAGTAGTATAGGAGGGACAGGGACCTACGAGCAGTACTTC
TRBJ1-1	many	TRBV7-2	.	CASSLMGGNTEAFF	TGTGCCAGCAGCCTAATGGGGGGGAACACTGAAGCTTTCTTT
TRBJ1-5	.	TRBV20-1	.	CSARVFGHSNQPQHF	TGCAGTGCTAGGGTGTTCGGACATAGCAATCAGCCCCAGCATTTT
TRBJ1-2	.	TRBV5-6	.	CASSLAQTNYGYTF	TGTGCCAGCAGCTTGGCACAGACGAACTATGGCTACACCTTC
TRBJ2-3	few	TRBV6-1	.	CAIRGGGVGDTQYF	TGTGCCATCAGGGGAGGGGGCGTTGGAGATACGCAGTATTTT
TRBJ2-1	.	TRBV5-4	.	CASTTLLGQEQFF	TGTGCCAGCACCACCCTCCTGGGCCAAGAGCAGTTCTTC
TRBJ2-7	many	TRBV5-1	TRBD2	CASSPGGGPSYEQYF	TGCGCCAGCAGCCCCGGGGGGGGGCCCTCCTACGAGCAGTACTTC
TRBJ1-1	many	TRBV7-3	.	CASSAQVGTTEAFF	TGTGCCAGCAGCGCCCAGGTGGGGACGACTGAAGCTTTCTTT
TRBJ2-1	few	TRBV7-2	.	CASIPGLPGHEQFF	TGTGCCAGCATCCCGGGACTCCCGGGCCATGAGCAGTTCTTC
TRBJ1-2	few	TRBV3-1	.	CASSRSGGYTF	TGTGCCAGCAGCCGTAGTGGTGGCTACACCTTC
TRBJ2-2	many	TRBV27	.	CASSFYFNTGELFF	TGTGCCAGCAGTTTCTACTTCAACACCGGGGAGCTGTTTTTT